The clone carrying this TCR beta chain was detected ten times or more. With 0 bases removed from V and 4 bases from J, the gap between germline ends came to 7 bases. CDR3 length equals 14 residues. CDR1 is LGHNA and CDR2 is YSLEER in the germline V gene. The data originate from a study of response to subunit inactivated influenza vaccine. Each CDR3 protein gets one entry after TCRdb re-called the RT-PCR reads with MiXCR. The sample holds around 480,000 distinct CDR3 sequences, approximately 15% seen once. The source was CD4+ T cells sorted from PBMCs, collected 23 to 25 months after vaccination. This rearrangement joins TRBV4-3 to TRBJ1-3, with unresolved D. This TCR derives from a man aged 50 to 69 who received an inactivated influenza vaccine. In DNA, the CDR3 is TGCGCCAGCAGCCAAGATCTTCGGGGAAACACCATATATTTT. Its translation: CASSQDLRGNTIYF.